Each of the 22 T cell receptor beta chains below was sequenced from the same sample in a study of T-cell reconstitution after alpha-beta-depleted transplantation in children. A TCRbeta library incorporating unique molecular identifiers was prepared. From the PCR reads, TCRdb called clonotypes with MiXCR, one entry per CDR3 protein. The sample carries some 200,000 distinct CDR3 sequences, approximately 10% recorded once. The starting material was PBMCs from the stem cell graft donor, obtained from the stem cell graft. The receptors originated from a human donor who donated a stem cell graft to a child with acute lymphoblastic leukemia.

This clonotype was seen a single time. The rearrangement uses TRBV18 and TRBJ2-1; 14 bases align to TRBD2. The CDR3 length is 17 residues. V lost 4 bases, J lost 8 bases, and 10 bases stayed unmatched. The germline V gene has CDR1 KGHSH and CDR2 LQKENI. The CDR3 bases are TGTGCCAGCTCACGAATGGAGGGACTAGCGGGGGATCATGAGCAGTTCTTC. It encodes CASSRMEGLAGDHEQFF.

The chain combines TRBV6-2 or TRBV6-3 with TRBJ1-5; D not certain. The ends were cut back, 2 bases at V and 6 bases at J, with 11 bases in the middle. Looked up from germline, CDR1 is MNHEY and CDR2 is SVGEGT. The CDR3 is made up of 14 amino acids. CDR3 nucleotides: TGTGCCAGCAGTTACGTAGGGATCGGTCAGCCCCAGCATTTT. Its translation: CASSYVGIGQPQHF.

This clonotype was counted at least ten times. This rearrangement joins TRBV7-7 to TRBJ2-7, with TRBD1 matching over 9 bases. Germline lookup yields CDR1 SSHAT and CDR2 FNYEAQ (reference sequence). Trimming took 1 base from V and 4 from J; bases not matched to a gene: 5. The CDR3 runs to 15 residues. The CDR3, as DNA: TGTGCCAGCAGCTTAGGACAGGGGGGACATTACGAGCAGTACTTC. As protein: CASSLGQGGHYEQYF. Full variable domain (missing parts from reference TRBV7-7 and TRBJ2-7): GAGVSQSPRYKVTKRGQDVTLRCDPISSHATLYWYQQALGQGPEFLTYFNYEAQPDKSGLPSDRFSAERPEGSISTLTIQRTEQRDSAMYRCASSLGQGGHYEQYFGPGTRLTVT.

The chain carries TRBV6-5 and TRBJ2-5; unclear D gene. Trimming pared 0 bases from V and 5 bases from J, leaving 1 base between. This CDR3 spans 11 amino acids. CDR1 is MNHEY, CDR2 SVGAGI, per germline. The CDR3 here is CASSYSETQYF. CDR3 sequence (DNA): TGTGCCAGCAGTTACTCCGAGACCCAGTACTTC.

V usage is TRBV7-2 and J usage is TRBJ2-1; maybe TRBD2 (7 bases). Germline loops: CDR1 SGHTA, CDR2 FQGNSA. V lost 1 base and J lost 9, with 13 bases in between. The CDR3 runs to 14 residues. CDR3 sequence: CASSLVRGAGEQFF. The CDR3 DNA is TGTGCCAGCAGCTTAGTTCGGGGGGCGGGTGAGCAGTTCTTC.

The sample holds many counts of this clonotype. The V gene is TRBV4-3, the J gene TRBJ1-1; D is uncertain. This CDR3 comprises 13 residues. Germline loops: CDR1 LGHNA, CDR2 YSLEER. V gave up 3 bases and J gave up 3 bases, with 8 bases separating them. The chain's CDR3 is CASSQRVYTEAFF. For the CDR3, the DNA is TGCGCCAGCAGCCAGAGGGTTTACACTGAAGCTTTCTTT.

This clonotype was detected ten times or more. The rearrangement uses TRBV4-3 and TRBJ1-1, with 7 bases aligning to TRBD1. The germline gives CDR1 LGHNA, CDR2 YSLEER. The CDR3 runs to 15 residues. V was clipped by 3 bases and J by 1 base; unmatched bases: 5. The CDR3 sequence is CASSHLGQQNTEAFF. The CDR3 DNA sequence: TGCGCCAGCAGCCATTTGGGACAGCAGAACACTGAAGCTTTCTTT.

CDR3 sequence (DNA): TGTGCCAGCAGCCAAGGGTCTTCAGGGGGCGCTTGGCTGAACACTGAAGCTTTCTTT. It yields the protein CASSQGSSGGAWLNTEAFF. The chain joins TRBV4-2 to TRBJ1-1; 8 positions agree with TRBD1. Germline assignment: CDR1 LGHNA and CDR2 YNFKEQ. V dropped 1 base and J dropped 0; count of bases not matched to a gene: 13. This CDR3 comprises 19 residues.

This clonotype was observed a few times. V usage is TRBV12-3 or TRBV12-4 and J usage is TRBJ2-7; D gene uncertain. CDR3 length equals 13 residues. V was pared by 3 bases and J by 2 bases, with 8 bases between. The CDR3 region has the DNA TGTGCCAGCAGTTTCTTGGATGCCTACGAGCAGTACTTC. Amino acid sequence: CASSFLDAYEQYF.

The chain employs TRBV7-2 and TRBJ1-1; 7 nucleotides agree with TRBD1. J lost 5 bases, V lost 3 bases, and 9 bases had no gene match. This CDR3 region has 15 residues. Germline V lookup: CDR1 SGHTA, CDR2 FQGNSA. The CDR3 loop reads CASSLTYRGGTEAFF. The CDR3 nucleotides read TGTGCCAGCAGCTTGACCTACAGGGGTGGGACTGAAGCTTTCTTT.

The chain recombines TRBV7-6 with TRBJ2-7, with D perhaps matching TRBD1 (6 bases). Trimming stripped 5 bases from V and 10 bases from J, with 18 bases between. Looked up from germline, CDR1 is SGHVS and CDR2 is FNYEAQ. This CDR3 spans 13 amino acids. The CDR3 DNA reads as TGTGCCAGCAGCGTGGGACACGACGACGGCCAGTACTTC. Translation: CASSVGHDDGQYF.

This clonotype was counted a few times. The gene calls are TRBV7-2 and TRBJ2-7; 8 bases map to TRBD2. Germline CDR1 reads SGHTA; CDR2 reads FQGNSA. The CDR3 length is 15 residues. V gave up 4 bases and J gave up 0 bases; unmatched junction bases: 5. The CDR3 loop is CASSSPGGTSYEQYF. CDR3 in DNA: TGTGCCAGCAGCTCACCGGGGGGGACCTCCTACGAGCAGTACTTC.

This clonotype was found many times. The chain is built from TRBV7-2 and TRBJ2-7; 11 bases are shared with TRBD1. Germline trimming cut 4 bases from V and 7 bases from J; bases unmatched to any gene: 6. The CDR3 covers 14 residues. From germline, CDR1 is SGHTA and CDR2 FQGNSA. The CDR3 nucleotides read TGTGCCAGCAGCTCGGGACAGGGGGTGGAGGAGCAGTACTTC. It codes for CASSSGQGVEEQYF.

This clonotype was counted ten times or more. The rearrangement joins TRBV6-5 to TRBJ2-7, with 8 bases identical to TRBD1. Per the germline V gene, CDR1 is MNHEY and CDR2 is SVGAGI. The CDR3 covers 15 residues. J lost 4 bases, V lost 5 bases, and 10 bases had no gene match. The CDR3 loop is CASSQSRTGFYEQYF. CDR3 sequence (DNA): TGTGCCAGCAGTCAGTCGAGGACAGGGTTTTACGAGCAGTACTTC.

The chain is built from TRBV7-9 and TRBJ2-7; no reliable D call. The CDR3 sequence is 15 residues long. V shed 10 bases and J shed 2 bases, with 21 bases lying between them. CDR1 is SEHNR and CDR2 is FQNEAQ in the germline V gene (reference sequence). CDR3 in amino acids: CATQTPTGGTYEQYF. The CDR3 DNA is TGTGCCACCCAAACCCCCACGGGCGGCACCTACGAGCAGTACTTC. The full variable domain, its missing parts supplied by reference TRBV7-9 and TRBJ2-7, is DTGVSQNPRHKITKRGQNVTFRCDPISEHNRLYWYRQTLGQGPEFLTYFQNEAQLEKSRLLSDRFSAERPKGSFSTLEIQRTEQGDSAMYLCATQTPTGGTYEQYFGPGTRLTVT.

The chain recombines TRBV27 with TRBJ2-3; D is possibly TRBD2 (5 bases). Trimming pared 5 bases from V and 0 bases from J, leaving 12 bases between. In germline, CDR1 is MNHEY, CDR2 SMNVEV (reference sequence). The CDR3 has 15 residues. As DNA, the CDR3 is TGTGCCAGCAGTCGGACTTCCTCTAGCACAGATACGCAGTATTTT. This gives the protein CASSRTSSSTDTQYF.

This clonotype was seen ten or more times. The chain couples TRBV20-1 to TRBJ1-1, with D possibly TRBD1 on 5 matching bases. Trimming left V 3 bases short and J 0 bases short, with 11 bases between. This CDR3 comprises 14 residues. The germline CDR1 and CDR2 sequences are DFQATT and SNEGSKA (reference sequence). Here the CDR3 reads CSASTQGLNTEAFF. In DNA form, the CDR3 reads TGCAGTGCTAGCACTCAGGGACTGAACACTGAAGCTTTCTTT.

In this sample, this clonotype turned up many times. The gene calls are TRBV20-1 and TRBJ2-7; a possible D gene is TRBD1 (5 bases). Germline V gives CDR1 DFQATT, CDR2 SNEGSKA (reference sequence). The CDR3 consists of 14 residues. Trimming stripped 0 bases from V and 4 bases from J, with 13 bases between. CDR3 region: CSARDGALEYEQYF. The CDR3 nucleotides are TGCAGTGCTAGAGATGGGGCGTTAGAGTACGAGCAGTACTTC.

The chain links TRBV5-1 to TRBJ2-5; 10 bases are a match to TRBD1. The CDR3 runs 15 residues. From germline, CDR1 is SGHRS and CDR2 YFSETQ. The V gene end was trimmed by 4 bases and the J gene end by 3 bases; junction bases not matched to a gene: 6. The chain's CDR3 is CASSALDRGEETQYF. The CDR3 DNA is TGCGCCAGCAGCGCCTTGGACAGGGGGGAAGAGACCCAGTACTTC.

The V gene is TRBV13, the J gene TRBJ2-2, with a tentative D call TRBD1 (5 bases). CDR3 size: 14 residues. The germline gives CDR1 PRHDT, CDR2 FYEKMQ (reference sequence). Trimming took 8 bases from V and 6 from J, leaving 16 bases between them. The DNA for the CDR3 is TGTGCCAGCGCCGAGCAGGGCGCGCCCGGGGAGCTGTTTTTT. Amino acid sequence: CASAEQGAPGELFF.

This clonotype was seen only a few times. The CDR3 sequence is CASSVNVLAGVVYNEQFF. The CDR3 bases are TGTGCCAGCAGCGTCAACGTACTAGCGGGGGTGGTCTACAATGAGCAGTTCTTC. The chain has TRBV5-6 and TRBJ2-1, with 11 positions matching TRBD2. CDR1 is SGHDT and CDR2 is YYEEEE in the germline V gene. This CDR3 has 18 amino acids. Trimming removed 4 bases from V and 3 bases from J; junction bases left unmatched: 12.

A few counts support this clonotype. This CDR3 reads CASSLDLGYSNQPQHF. The CDR3 nucleotides are TGTGCCAGCAGCTTAGATCTAGGGTATAGCAATCAGCCCCAGCATTTT. The chain employs TRBV7-9 and TRBJ1-5; D remains unclear. Germline lookup yields CDR1 SEHNR and CDR2 FQNEAQ (reference sequence). The ends were cut back, 1 base at V and 0 bases at J, with 10 bases in the middle. The CDR3 has 16 residues.